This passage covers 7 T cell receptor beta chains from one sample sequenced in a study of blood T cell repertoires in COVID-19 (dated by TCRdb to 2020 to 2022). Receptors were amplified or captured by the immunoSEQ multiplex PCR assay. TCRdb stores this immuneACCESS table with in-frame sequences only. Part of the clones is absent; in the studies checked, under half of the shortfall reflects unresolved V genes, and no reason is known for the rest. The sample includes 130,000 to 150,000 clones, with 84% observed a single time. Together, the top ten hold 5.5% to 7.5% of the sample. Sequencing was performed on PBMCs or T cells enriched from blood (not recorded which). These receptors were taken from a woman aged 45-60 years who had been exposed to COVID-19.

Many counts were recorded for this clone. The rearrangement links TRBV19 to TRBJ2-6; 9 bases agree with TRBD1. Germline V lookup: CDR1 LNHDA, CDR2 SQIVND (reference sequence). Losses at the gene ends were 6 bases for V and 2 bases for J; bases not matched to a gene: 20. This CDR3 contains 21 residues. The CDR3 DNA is TGTGCCAGTAGACCCAGAGGGACAGGGTTGAACCAATCTCCTGGGGCCAACGTCCTGACTTTC. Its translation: CASRPRGTGLNQSPGANVLTF.

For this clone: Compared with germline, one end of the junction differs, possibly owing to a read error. CDR3 sequence reads: CASSLASGSGTGELFF. The CDR3 bases are TGTGCCAGCAGCCTAGCTAGCGGGAGCGGCACCGGGGAGCTGTTTTTT. The rearrangement joins TRBV7-9 to TRBJ2-2; TRBD2 matches at 10 bases. Germline V gene data show CDR1 as SEHNR and CDR2 as FQNEAQ (reference sequence). The CDR3 contains 16 residues.

The CDR3, as DNA: TGCGCCAGCAGCTTGGGTTCAGGAGGTGCTTACGAGCAGTACTTC. Translation: CASSLGSGGAYEQYF. V is TRBV5-1 and J is TRBJ2-7, with TRBD2 as a possible D gene (5 bases). Trimming took off 0 bases at V and 4 bases at J, with 14 bases between the two ends. The CDR3 covers 15 residues. The germline gives CDR1 SGHRS, CDR2 YFSETQ.

The CDR3 coding sequence is TGTGCCAGCAGCTTAGGGGCTAGCGGGAGCACCAATGAGCAGTTCTTC. Translated: CASSLGASGSTNEQFF. The chain recombines TRBV7-6 with TRBJ2-1; 10 nucleotides align to TRBD2. This CDR3 region has 16 residues. Germline CDR1 is SGHVS and CDR2 is FNYEAQ. J gave up 6 bases and V 1 base, and 6 bases lay outside the gene matches.

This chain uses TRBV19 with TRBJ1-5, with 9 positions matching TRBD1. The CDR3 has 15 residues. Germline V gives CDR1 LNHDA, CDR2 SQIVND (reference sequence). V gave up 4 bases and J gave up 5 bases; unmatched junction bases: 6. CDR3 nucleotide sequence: TGTGCCAGTAGTAACAGGGGGCGATTCGATCAGCCCCAGCATTTT. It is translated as CASSNRGRFDQPQHF.

CDR3 sequence reads: CASSFSRAYEQYF. CDR3 DNA sequence: TGTGCCAGCAGCTTCAGCCGGGCCTACGAGCAGTACTTC. The gene calls are TRBV11-2 and TRBJ2-7; D is undetermined. Germline V gene data show CDR1 as SGHAT and CDR2 as FQNNGV. V lost 3 bases and J lost 2, with 8 bases in between. The length of the CDR3 is 13 residues.

For the CDR3, the DNA is TGTGCCAGCAGCCAACCGTCCTCCTACGAGCAGTACTTC. It translates to CASSQPSSYEQYF. The chain links TRBV4-2 to TRBJ2-7; D unclear. Trimming pared 2 bases from V and 0 bases from J, leaving 5 bases between. The V gene's germline CDR1 is LGHNA and CDR2 YNFKEQ. The CDR3 consists of 13 residues.